These T cell receptor beta chains were read from a single sample in a study of blood T cell repertoires in COVID-19. Data came from immunoSEQ multiplex PCR; TCRdb stores just in-frame clones and leaves some out. The table lists hundreds of thousands of clones, approximately 86% of them singletons, with about 7% in the top ten. The material sequenced was peripheral blood. The receptors come from a woman in her sixties with COVID-19, enrolled during active disease. Both conserved end residues are part of each CDR3. The order of the fields is V gene, clone size, D gene, J gene, CDR3 protein, CDR3 DNA. A D gene is named only where the DNA matches it firmly. The size field is filled for only some rows; it gives once, few, many or a size class.

TRBV19	-	TRBD1	TRBJ2-7	CATATGPSYEQYF	TGTGCCACCGCGACAGGGCCCTCCTACGAGCAGTACTTC
TRBV5-1	-	-	TRBJ2-3	CASTPAGDTQYF	TGCGCCAGCACTCCGGCCGGGGATACGCAGTATTTT
TRBV11-3	-	-	TRBJ1-5	CASSWLSSNQPQHF	TGTGCCAGCAGCTGGCTTTCATCCAATCAGCCCCAGCATTTT
TRBV20-1	-	TRBD2	TRBJ2-7	CSASSGTYEQYF	TGCAGTGCTAGTAGCGGGACGTACGAGCAGTACTTC
TRBV4-1	-	-	TRBJ1-1	CASSQDWTARGVDTEAFF	TGCGCCAGCAGCCAAGATTGGACAGCCAGGGGAGTGGACACTGAAGCTTTCTTT
TRBV20-1	-	-	TRBJ1-2	CSAREMEGYTF	TGCAGTGCTAGAGAGATGGAGGGCTACACCTTC
TRBV18	-	-	TRBJ2-1	CASSPSGAWEAQFF	TGTGCCAGCTCACCTTCCGGGGCCTGGGAGGCGCAGTTCTTC
TRBV14	-	-	TRBJ1-1	CASSQAGIPTEAFF	TGTGCCAGCAGCCAGGCAGGGATCCCAACTGAAGCTTTCTTT
TRBV5-4	once	-	TRBJ2-7	CASSSRDSPYEQYF	TGTGCCAGCAGCTCCCGGGACTCCCCCTACGAGCAGTACTTC
TRBV19	-	-	TRBJ1-1	CASSLSLNTEAFF	TGTGCCAGTAGTCTAAGTTTGAACACTGAAGCTTTCTTT
TRBV10-1	-	-	TRBJ2-5	CASSGGASGQETQYF	TGCGCCAGCAGTGGGGGGGCTAGCGGCCAAGAGACCCAGTACTTC
TRBV11-2	once	TRBD2	TRBJ2-2	CASSPLAGGPTGELFF	TGTGCCAGCAGCCCGTTAGCGGGGGGGCCAACCGGGGAGCTGTTTTTT
TRBV19	-	-	TRBJ2-3	CASTSIDTQYF	TGTGCCAGTACTAGCATAGATACGCAGTATTTT
TRBV6-4	-	TRBD2	TRBJ2-3	CASSDSKRWTSGGADTQYF	TGTGCCAGCAGTGACTCGAAACGCTGGACTAGCGGGGGAGCAGATACGCAGTATTTT